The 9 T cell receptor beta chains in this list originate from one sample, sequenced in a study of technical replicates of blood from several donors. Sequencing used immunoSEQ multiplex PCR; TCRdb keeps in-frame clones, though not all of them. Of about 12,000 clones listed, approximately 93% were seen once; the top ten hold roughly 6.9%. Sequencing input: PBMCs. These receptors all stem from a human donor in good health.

The CDR3 here is CASSYSGGLGEQYF. As DNA, the CDR3 is TGTGCCAGCAGTTACTCCGGGGGGTTAGGCGAGCAGTACTTC. The rearrangement joins TRBV6-6 to TRBJ2-7; 7 bases line up with TRBD2. V lost 0 bases and J lost 6; bases outside the gene matches: 5. Germline V gene lookup returns CDR1 MNHNY and CDR2 SVGAGI (reference sequence). This CDR3 is built from 14 residues.

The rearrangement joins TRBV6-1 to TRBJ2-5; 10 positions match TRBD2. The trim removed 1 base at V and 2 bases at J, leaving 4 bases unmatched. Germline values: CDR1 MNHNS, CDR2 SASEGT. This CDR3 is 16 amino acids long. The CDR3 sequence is CASSEVAGGEQETQYF. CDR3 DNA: TGTGCCAGCAGTGAAGTAGCGGGAGGAGAACAAGAGACCCAGTACTTC.

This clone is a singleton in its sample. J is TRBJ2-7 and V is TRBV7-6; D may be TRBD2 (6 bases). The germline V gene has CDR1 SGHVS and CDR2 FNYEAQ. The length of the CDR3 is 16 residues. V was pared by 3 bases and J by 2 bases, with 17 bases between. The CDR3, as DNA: TGTGCCAGCAGCTTTGGGACTTGGAGAGGAGCCTACGAGCAGTACTTC. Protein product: CASSFGTWRGAYEQYF.

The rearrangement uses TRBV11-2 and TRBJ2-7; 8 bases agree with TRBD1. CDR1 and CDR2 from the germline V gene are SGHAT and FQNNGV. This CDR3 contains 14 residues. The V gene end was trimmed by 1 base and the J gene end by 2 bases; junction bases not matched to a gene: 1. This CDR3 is CASSLGQGTYEQYF. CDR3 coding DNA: TGTGCCAGCAGCTTAGGACAGGGGACCTACGAGCAGTACTTC.

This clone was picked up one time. CDR3 coding DNA: TGCGCCAGCAGTGGACAGGGACTAGGGCACGAGCAGTACTTC. The encoded protein is CASSGQGLGHEQYF. The genes are TRBV10-2 and TRBJ2-7, with TRBD2 as a possible D gene (8 bases). Trimming cost V 4 bases and J 5 bases, with 15 bases left between them. Germline V lookup: CDR1 WSHSY, CDR2 SAAADI. The CDR3 consists of 14 residues.

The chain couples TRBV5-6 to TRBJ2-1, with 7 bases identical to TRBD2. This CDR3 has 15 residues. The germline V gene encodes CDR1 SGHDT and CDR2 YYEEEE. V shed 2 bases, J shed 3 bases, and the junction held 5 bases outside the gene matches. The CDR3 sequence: CASSFWEGFYNEQFF. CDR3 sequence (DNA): TGTGCCAGCAGCTTTTGGGAGGGTTTCTACAATGAGCAGTTCTTC. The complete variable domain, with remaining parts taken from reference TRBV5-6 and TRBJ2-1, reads DAGVTQSPTHLIKTRGQQVTLRCSPKSGHDTVSWYQQALGQGPQFIFQYYEEEERQRGNFPDRFSGHQFPNYSSELNVNALLLGDSALYLCASSFWEGFYNEQFFGPGTRLTVL.

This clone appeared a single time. CDR3 in amino acids: CASSSMISRVSGANVLTF. In nucleotides, the CDR3 is TGTGCCAGTAGTAGCATGATATCCCGGGTCTCTGGGGCCAACGTCCTGACTTTC. The gene calls are TRBV19 and TRBJ2-6, with D hard to call. Trimming removed 4 bases from V and 0 bases from J, with 16 bases in between. Germline-derived CDR1 and CDR2 are LNHDA and SQIVND (reference sequence). The CDR3 sequence is 18 residues long.

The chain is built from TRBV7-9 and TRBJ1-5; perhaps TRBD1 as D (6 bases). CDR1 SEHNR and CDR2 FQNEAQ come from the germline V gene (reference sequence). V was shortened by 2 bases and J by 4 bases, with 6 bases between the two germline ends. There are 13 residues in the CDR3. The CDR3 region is CASSLQGNQPQHF. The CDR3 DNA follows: TGTGCCAGCAGCTTACAGGGGAATCAGCCCCAGCATTTT.

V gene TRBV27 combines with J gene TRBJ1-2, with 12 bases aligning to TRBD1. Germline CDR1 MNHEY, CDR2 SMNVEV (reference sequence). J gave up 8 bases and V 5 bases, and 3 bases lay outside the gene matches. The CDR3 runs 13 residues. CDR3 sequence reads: CASSPGTGGGYTF. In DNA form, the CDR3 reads TGTGCCAGCAGTCCCGGGACAGGGGGCGGCTACACCTTC.